This T cell receptor (beta chain) was sequenced in a study of blood T cell repertoires in COVID-19 (dated by TCRdb to between 2020 and 2021). Context from the whole study: Samples from collaborators originated in the United States, Italy and Spain and spanned both the acute and convalescent phases of COVID-19. The repertoires were made available in a free public database intended to serve as a resource for research on the immune response to SARS-CoV-2. The samples were drawn from two sources: the first 160 participants of the ongoing ImmuneRACE study, and over 1,000 subjects contributed by 6 global collaborators. The sample metadata nearly always contained a de-identified subject ID, COVID-19 status, age in years and sex. The material from the prospective study consisted of cDNA or gDNA derived from T cells, B-cell-depleted T cells, or PBMCs. The dataset comprised deeply sampled blood TCRbeta repertoires from subjects exposed to, actively infected with, or recovered from COVID-19. HLA class I and class II types, where available, came from metadata supplied by the sample provider rather than from assay-based typing.

TCRbeta CDR3 regions were amplified from genomic DNA by means of the immunoSEQ Assay, a bias-controlled multiplex PCR. The original methods were these. The number of nucleated cells in each sample was estimated from the amplification of reference gene primers within the assay. To quantify the absolute abundance of each unique TCRbeta CDR3 rearrangement, sequence reads were collapsed and filtered. For each sample, productive Simpson clonality was calculated as the square root of Simpson's diversity index across productive rearrangements. TCRdb retrieved this table from immuneACCESS and kept in-frame rearrangements only. Not all clones are present; in checked studies, unresolved V genes account for under half, and no reason is known for the remainder. Clonal size and the V and J genes are those of that table, whereas D and trimming came from the DNA. The sample table lists 150,000 to 200,000 clones, 70% to 90% of them with a count of one. The top ten clonotypes cover 11% of the sample.

A note on this clone: Its antigen specificity is not known. No qualities accompany the bases; no much larger clone lies one base away.

Whole blood was collected in K2EDTA tubes by collaborating institutions according to the institutions' own protocols. For TCRbeta analysis, collaborator samples were shipped as frozen whole blood, as isolated PBMCs, or as DNA extracted from either sample type. In the germline V gene, CDR1 corresponds to LGHNA and CDR2 to YSLEER. At the junction V is shortened by 2 bases and J by 2 bases; bases outside the gene matches: 2. The CDR3 runs 14 residues from the cysteine to the phenylalanine. The only DNA kept is the CDR3, 42 bases in frame from the first base. Study-level results and caveats: The quantity of clinical and demographic metadata differed by source and by participant and was supplied without curation.

This clonotype was obtained from a human donor in a cohort sampled during active COVID-19. Sequenced: peripheral blood. The V and J genes are TRBV4-3 and TRBJ2-7, with TRBD1 matching 8 junction bases. The nucleotide sequence reads TGCGCCAGCAGCCAAAGGACAGGGCCCTACGAGCAGTACTTC. Its translation reads: CASSQRTGPYEQYF.